The text below deals with one TCR beta chain. The sample holds a few counts of this clonotype. Its antigen target is currently unknown. No base quality values were provided; no much bigger clone lies one nucleotide off. TCR beta CDR3 regions were amplified from RNA transcripts. A first-round RT-PCR of the TCR CDR3 used the HTBI primer set with the Qiagen OneStep RT-PCR kit. A second multiplex PCR round built the libraries, followed by size selection and purification. Libraries were sequenced paired-end with 100 bp reads on an Illumina HiSeq2000. In the authors' own workflow: SOAPnuke was used to process the raw data, removing reads that contained adapters or uncalled bases, had a mean Phred below 15, or lacked an exact match to the constant primer or identifier. High-quality paired reads were merged with COPE v1.2.5, and unique nucleotide sequences were defined as clonotypes. MiTCR v1.1 was used to align clonotypes to the IMGT TRBV, TRBD and TRBJ reference segments. Analysis was restricted to V-J combinations with a frequency above 0.0001, which covered roughly 99% of repertoires. A TCS score was defined as the ratio between F50 (clonal expansion) and ExV (chaos), using BLOSUM62-based TCRdist between CDR3 peptides within each V-J. Welch's t-statistics and random forest reduced around 550 V-J features to 13, which were used in a naive Bayes classifier (R e1071). The Morisita-Horn index was used to measure how similar the thyroid and blood repertoires were. TCRdb trimmed the raw reads at Q25, called clones with MiXCR and kept productive beta chains. Every entry covers one CDR3 protein and lists the most common genes and DNA from its rows. The V and J calls here are based on TCRdb, not the publication. This sample lists over 650,000 distinct CDR3 sequences; roughly 45% were detected once. The ten largest clones represent less than 8.5% of the sample.

The source of the sample is a study of T cells in Graves' hyperthyroidism and ophthalmopathy (dated by TCRdb to between 2018 and 2021). Some background on the complete study: TCR V-J signatures able to tell the groups apart were searched for in a discovery cohort of approximately 95 patients, of whom around 43 had Graves' ophthalmopathy and more than 55 had stable Graves' hyperthyroidism. Whether ophthalmopathy could be predicted prospectively was tested in an independent validation cohort made up of 18 hyperthyroidism patients plus 17 patients who later progressed to ophthalmopathy. The approximately 100 discovery patients were divided at random into training and test sets in a 7:3 ratio. The study also compared thyroid tissue and blood T-cell repertoires from several Graves' hyperthyroidism patients. Following sampling, methimazole starting at 30 mg daily was given to hyperthyroidism patients, and high-dose intravenous methylprednisolone was given to ophthalmopathy patients. TCR Vbeta CDR3 sequencing of some 140 peripheral blood samples (43 ophthalmopathy, roughly 74 hyperthyroidism and some 17 progressor patients) is reported in the paper.

Cut back by 1 base and 7 bases, the V and J ends lie 10 bases apart. As encoded in the germline V gene (reference sequence), CDR1 is DFQATT while CDR2 is SNEGSKA. There are 13 amino acids in the CDR3, from cysteine to phenylalanine inclusive. Only the CDR3 DNA is retained, 39 bases long and in frame from the first base. What the research found in general, with its limitations: No statistical method was used to set the sample size in advance, and investigators knew the group allocation. Blood samples also contained most of the expanded thyroid clonotypes (frequency above 0.001), which suggests that blood repertoires may reflect thyroid immune responses. In cross-validation, a model built on a 13 V-J signature told ophthalmopathy apart from stable hyperthyroidism with 85% to 90% sensitivity and 81% to 82% specificity, and in testing the same model reached 80%/75%. In validation, the model predicted progression to ophthalmopathy with 55% to 71% sensitivity and approximately 74% specificity, a median of 6.5 months before onset.

Any patient with an uncontrolled infection, another autoimmune disease, pregnancy or lactation was excluded. Diagnoses relied on clinical symptoms, serum thyroxine and TRAb, thyroid ultrasound and orbital computed tomography. Trizol reagent was used to extract total RNA, and RNA quality was then checked on an Agilent 2100 Bioanalyzer. This TCR was recovered from an adult man with Graves' disease, either hyperthyroidism or ophthalmopathy (not recorded which). The sample taken for sequencing was peripheral blood or thyroid tissue (not recorded which). The chain is assembled from TRBV20-1 and TRBJ1-4; the D segment could be TRBD1, given 5 matching bases. The CDR3 region has the sequence CSARARAGEKLFF. The sequenced DNA is TGCAGTGCTAGAGCCAGGGCGGGTGAAAAACTGTTTTTT.